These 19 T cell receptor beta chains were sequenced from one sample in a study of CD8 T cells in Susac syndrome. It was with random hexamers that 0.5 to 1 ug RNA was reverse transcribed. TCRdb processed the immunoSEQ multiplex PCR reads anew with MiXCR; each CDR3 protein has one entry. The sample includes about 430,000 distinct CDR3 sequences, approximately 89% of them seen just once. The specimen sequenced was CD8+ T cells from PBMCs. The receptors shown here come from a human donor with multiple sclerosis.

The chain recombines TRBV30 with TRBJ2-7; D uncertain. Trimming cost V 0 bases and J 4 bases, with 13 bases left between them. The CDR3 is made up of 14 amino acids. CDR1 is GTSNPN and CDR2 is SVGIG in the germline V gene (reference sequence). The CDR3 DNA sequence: TGTGCCTGGAGTGTAATTGGGATGAATTACGAGCAGTACTTC. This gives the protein CAWSVIGMNYEQYF.

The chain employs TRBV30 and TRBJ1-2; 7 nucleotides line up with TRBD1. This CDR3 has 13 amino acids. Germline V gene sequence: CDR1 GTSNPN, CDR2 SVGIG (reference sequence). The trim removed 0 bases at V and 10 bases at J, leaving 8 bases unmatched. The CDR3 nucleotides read TGTGCCTGGAGTGTTTGGGACAGAGAGTACTACACCTTC. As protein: CAWSVWDREYYTF.

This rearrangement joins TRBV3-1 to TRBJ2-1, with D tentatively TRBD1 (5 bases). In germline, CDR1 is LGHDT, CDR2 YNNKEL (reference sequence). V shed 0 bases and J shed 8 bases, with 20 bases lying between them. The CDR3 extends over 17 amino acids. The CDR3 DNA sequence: TGTGCCAGCAGCCAAGAATCGCAGGGAATTTTGGTTGATGAGCAGTTCTTC. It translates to CASSQESQGILVDEQFF.

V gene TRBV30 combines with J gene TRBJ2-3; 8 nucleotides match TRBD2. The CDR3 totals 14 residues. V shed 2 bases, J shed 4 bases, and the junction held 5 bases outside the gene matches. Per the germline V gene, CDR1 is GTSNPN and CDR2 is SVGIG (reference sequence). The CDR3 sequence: CAWSSGGDADTQYF. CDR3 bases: TGTGCCTGGAGTAGCGGGGGTGACGCAGATACGCAGTATTTT.

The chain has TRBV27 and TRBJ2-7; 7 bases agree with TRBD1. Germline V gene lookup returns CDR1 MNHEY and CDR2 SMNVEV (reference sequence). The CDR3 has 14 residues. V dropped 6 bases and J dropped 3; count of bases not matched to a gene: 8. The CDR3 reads CASSETGQHYEQYF. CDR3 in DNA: TGTGCCAGCAGCGAAACGGGACAGCACTACGAGCAGTACTTC.

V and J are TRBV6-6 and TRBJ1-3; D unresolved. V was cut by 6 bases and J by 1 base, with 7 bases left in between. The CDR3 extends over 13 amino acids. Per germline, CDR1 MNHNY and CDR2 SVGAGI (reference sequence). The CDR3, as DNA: TGTGCCAGCAGGGCGGGATCTGGAAACACCATATATTTT. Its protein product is CASRAGSGNTIYF.

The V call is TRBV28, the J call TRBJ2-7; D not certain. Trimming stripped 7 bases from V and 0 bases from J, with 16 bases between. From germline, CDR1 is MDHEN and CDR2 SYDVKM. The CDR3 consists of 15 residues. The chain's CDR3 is CASTVGRKTSYEQYF. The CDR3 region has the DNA TGTGCCAGCACGGTGGGTCGAAAGACCTCCTACGAGCAGTACTTC.

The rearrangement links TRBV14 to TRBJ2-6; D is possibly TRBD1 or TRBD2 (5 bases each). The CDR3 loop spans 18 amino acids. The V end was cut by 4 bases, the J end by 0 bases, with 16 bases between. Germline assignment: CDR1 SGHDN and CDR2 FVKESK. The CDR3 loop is CASSPRGALLSGANVLTF. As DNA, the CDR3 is TGTGCCAGCAGCCCAAGGGGAGCGCTGCTCTCTGGGGCCAACGTCCTGACTTTC.

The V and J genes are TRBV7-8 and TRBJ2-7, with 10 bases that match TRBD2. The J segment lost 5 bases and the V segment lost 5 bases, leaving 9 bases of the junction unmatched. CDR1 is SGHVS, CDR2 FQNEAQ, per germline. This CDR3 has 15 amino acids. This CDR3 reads CASSQPAGGPNEQYF. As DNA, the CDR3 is TGTGCCAGCAGCCAACCAGCGGGAGGGCCTAACGAGCAGTACTTC.

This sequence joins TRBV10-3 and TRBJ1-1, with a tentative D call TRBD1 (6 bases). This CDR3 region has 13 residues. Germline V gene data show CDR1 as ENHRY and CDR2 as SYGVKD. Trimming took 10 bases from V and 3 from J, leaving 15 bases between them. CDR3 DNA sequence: TGTGCCACCCAGGGCCAGGGGCACACTGAAGCTTTCTTT. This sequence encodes CATQGQGHTEAFF.

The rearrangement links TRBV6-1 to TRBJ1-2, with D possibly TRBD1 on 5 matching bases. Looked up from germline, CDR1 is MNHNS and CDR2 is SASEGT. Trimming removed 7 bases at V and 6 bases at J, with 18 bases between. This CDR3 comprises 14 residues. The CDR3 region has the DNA TGTGCCAGCAATCCGCCCGGGGGAGACGATGGCTACACCTTC. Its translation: CASNPPGGDDGYTF.

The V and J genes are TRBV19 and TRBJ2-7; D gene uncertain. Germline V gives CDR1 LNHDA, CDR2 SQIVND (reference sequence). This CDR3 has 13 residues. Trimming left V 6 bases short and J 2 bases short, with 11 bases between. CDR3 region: CASSVTSPYEQYF. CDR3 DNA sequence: TGTGCCAGTAGCGTGACGAGCCCCTACGAGCAGTACTTC.

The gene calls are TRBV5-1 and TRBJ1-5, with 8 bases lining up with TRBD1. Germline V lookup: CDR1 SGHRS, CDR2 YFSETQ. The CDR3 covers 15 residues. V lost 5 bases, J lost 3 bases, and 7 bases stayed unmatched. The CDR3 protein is CASRSTGESNQPQHF. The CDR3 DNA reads TGCGCCAGCAGGTCGACAGGGGAATCCAATCAGCCCCAGCATTTT.

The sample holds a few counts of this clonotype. CDR3 in amino acids: CASTLGRSSYNSPLHF. Written as DNA, the CDR3 is TGTGCCAGCACCCTTGGACGGAGCTCCTATAATTCACCCCTCCACTTT. This chain connects TRBV6-1 to TRBJ1-6; D unclear. The CDR3 has 16 residues. V dropped 7 bases and J dropped 0 bases, with 13 bases sitting between them. Per germline, CDR1 MNHNS and CDR2 SASEGT.

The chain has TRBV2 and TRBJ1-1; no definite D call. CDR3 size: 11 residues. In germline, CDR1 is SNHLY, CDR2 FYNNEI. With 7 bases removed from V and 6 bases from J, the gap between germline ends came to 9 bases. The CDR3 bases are TGTGCCAGCATCTATGGTTCTGAAGCTTTCTTT. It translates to CASIYGSEAFF.

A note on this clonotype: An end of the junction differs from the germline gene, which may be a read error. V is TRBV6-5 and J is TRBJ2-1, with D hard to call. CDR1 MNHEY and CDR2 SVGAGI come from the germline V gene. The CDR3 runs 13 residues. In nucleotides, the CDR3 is TGTGCCAGCAGTTACGCCTCGACACACGAGCGGTTCTTC. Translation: CASSYASTHERFF.

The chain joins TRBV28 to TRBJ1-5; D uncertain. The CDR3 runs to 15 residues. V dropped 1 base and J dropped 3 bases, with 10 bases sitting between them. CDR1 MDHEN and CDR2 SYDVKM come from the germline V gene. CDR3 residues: CASSLFTDDNQPQHF. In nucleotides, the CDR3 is TGTGCCAGCAGTTTATTCACAGATGACAATCAGCCCCAGCATTTT.

The CDR3 DNA follows: TGCGCCAGCAGCCCTGAAGGTGTGGGCTCCATGAACACTGAAGCTTTCTTT. Translated, it gives CASSPEGVGSMNTEAFF. V gene TRBV4-1 combines with J gene TRBJ1-1; the D is unclear. The CDR3 consists of 17 residues. Germline CDR1 is MGHRA and CDR2 is YSYEKL. Trimming pared 4 bases from V and 0 bases from J, leaving 18 bases between.

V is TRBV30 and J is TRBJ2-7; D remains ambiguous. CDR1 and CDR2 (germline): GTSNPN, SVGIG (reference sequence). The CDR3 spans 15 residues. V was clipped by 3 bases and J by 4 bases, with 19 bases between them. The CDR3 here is CAWRRSEGFFYEQYF. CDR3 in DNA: TGTGCCTGGAGACGGAGCGAAGGCTTTTTTTACGAGCAGTACTTC.